These T cell receptor beta chains were read from a single sample in a study of blood T cell repertoires in COVID-19. Libraries were prepared by immunoSEQ multiplex PCR; TCRdb keeps only in-frame clonotypes and omits some of them. The repertoire holds just under 150,000 clones, 85% seen once, with 2% to 3% in the top ten. The source material was peripheral blood. The receptors derive from a human donor with acute or convalescent COVID-19. The donor label of this sample is uncertain. Each CDR3 is given with its conserved first and last residue. A D gene is named only where the DNA matches it firmly. The size field is filled for only some rows; it gives once, few, many or a size class.

TRBJ2-1 | TRBD2 | TRBV27 | - | TGTGCCAGCAGTTTGGATTTAGCGGGGGCGTACAATGAGCAGTTCTTC | CASSLDLAGAYNEQFF
TRBJ1-4 | TRBD1 | TRBV27 | - | TGTGCCAGCAGGGACAGGCTAAATGAAAAACTGTTTTTT | CASRDRLNEKLFF
TRBJ2-3 | TRBD2 | TRBV7-2 | few | TGTGCCAGCAGCTTTACTCTAGCGGGGGCCACAGATACGCAGTATTTT | CASSFTLAGATDTQYF
TRBJ1-3 | - | TRBV18 | once | TGTGCCAGCTCCCCCGGGGGCTCTGGAAACACCATATATTTT | CASSPGGSGNTIYF
TRBJ1-2 | - | TRBV20-1 | - | TGCAGTGCTAGTCAGCGGGACATTGGATGGTATGGCTACACCTTC | CSASQRDIGWYGYTF
TRBJ2-2 | TRBD2 | TRBV19 | - | TGTGCCAGTAGTACGAGACCGGGACTAGCGAACACCGGGGAGCTGTTTTTT | CASSTRPGLANTGELFF
TRBJ1-6 | TRBD1 | TRBV5-1 | - | TGCGCCAGCAGCTTGGATGGACAGGGTGGTTTCGCCCTCCACTTT | CASSLDGQGGFALHF
TRBJ2-5 | TRBD1 | TRBV2 | - | TGTGCCAGCAGTGAGGCAGGGGGCGAGGAGACCCAGTACTTC | CASSEAGGEETQYF
TRBJ2-2 | - | TRBV5-1 | - | TGCGCCAGCAGGGGCGGGACGAACACCGGGGAGCTGTTTTTT | CASRGGTNTGELFF
TRBJ2-2 | TRBD1 | TRBV9 | - | TGTGCCAGCAGCGTAGGACAGGGGGTCGGGGAGCTGTTTTTT | CASSVGQGVGELFF
TRBJ1-1 | - | TRBV7-9 | once | TGTGCCAGCAGCTTAGACGGGGGAGCTGAAGCTTTCTTT | CASSLDGGAEAFF
TRBJ2-7 | TRBD1 | TRBV6-6 | - | TGTGCCAGCAGTAACGGACAGGGATCCTACGAGCAGTACTTC | CASSNGQGSYEQYF
TRBJ2-3 | TRBD2 | TRBV24-1 | once | TGTGCCACCAGTGATCCACGGGGGGGGGCAGATACGCAGTATTTT | CATSDPRGGADTQYF
TRBJ1-4 | - | TRBV18 | - | TGTGCCAGCTCACCCAGGCCAGATGAAAAACTGTTTTTT | CASSPRPDEKLFF
TRBJ2-5 | - | TRBV9 | - | TGTGCCAGCAGCGTAGAGGTGACTTCCACTGCGACCCAGTACTTC | CASSVEVTSTATQYF
TRBJ2-7 | - | TRBV9 | few | TGTGCCAGCAGCGTAGTGGCCAGGAGCGGTGTGGCCTACGAGCAGTACTTC | CASSVVARSGVAYEQYF
TRBJ1-6 | - | TRBV7-9 | once | TGTGCCAGCAGCTTAGTTAGTGGAGTGGATTCACCCCTCCACTTT | CASSLVSGVDSPLHF
TRBJ2-2 | TRBD1 | TRBV6-5 | - | TGTGCCAGCAGTATTGGACAGGGGAGTACCGGGGAGCTGTTTTTT | CASSIGQGSTGELFF